The 25 T cell receptor beta chains below come from one sample, sequenced in a study of T cell changes during pregnancy in multiple sclerosis. Using immunoSEQ multiplex PCR, the repertoire was profiled, and TCRdb retains in-frame clones only, with some absent. The sample carries 50,000 to 60,000 clones, 90% recorded once. The source was peripheral blood, collected in the first trimester of pregnancy. Receptors were obtained from a female donor in good health, enrolled as a control in a pregnancy study.

The V gene is TRBV7-2, the J gene TRBJ1-5; 8 positions match TRBD1. The V gene end was trimmed by 5 bases and the J gene end by 11 bases; junction bases not matched to a gene: 11. The CDR3 spans 14 residues. The germline V gene has CDR1 SGHTA and CDR2 FQGNSA. The CDR3 protein is CASSPDRARGTQHF. The CDR3, as DNA: TGTGCCAGCAGCCCGGACAGGGCCCGAGGGACCCAGCATTTT. The full variable domain, completed using reference TRBV7-2 and TRBJ1-5, is GAGVSQSPSNKVTEKGKDVELRCDPISGHTALYWYRQSLGQGLEFLIYFQGNSAPDKSGLPSDRFSAERTGGSVSTLTIQRTQQEDSAVYLCASSPDRARGTQHFGDGTRLSIL.

The chain combines TRBV14 with TRBJ1-3; no firm D call. Looked up from germline, CDR1 is SGHDN and CDR2 is FVKESK. Trimming took 0 bases from V and 4 from J, leaving 10 bases between them. The CDR3 loop spans 15 amino acids. The CDR3 is CASSQERAGGNTIYF. CDR3 nucleotides: TGTGCCAGCAGCCAAGAGAGGGCAGGCGGAAACACCATATATTTT.

This clone has a single count. This chain links TRBV7-3 with TRBJ2-2; 10 nucleotides match TRBD2. V lost 5 bases and J lost 0; bases outside the gene matches: 3. In germline, CDR1 is SGHTA, CDR2 FQGTGA. This CDR3 contains 16 residues. CDR3 DNA: TGTGCCAGCAGCCTCACTAGCGGGGCGAACACCGGGGAGCTGTTTTTT. Translated, it gives CASSLTSGANTGELFF.

The chain uses TRBV14 and TRBJ2-7; 7 positions match TRBD2. V gave up 1 base and J gave up 13 bases; unmatched junction bases: 7. Germline assignment: CDR1 SGHDN and CDR2 FVKESK. There are 12 residues in the CDR3. The CDR3 here is CASSQGLLAPYF. CDR3 coding DNA: TGTGCCAGCAGCCAAGGATTACTAGCGCCTTACTTC.

This sequence joins TRBV19 and TRBJ2-2; D is possibly TRBD1 (5 bases). The V and J ends lost 6 bases and 3 bases respectively, with 8 bases between them. The CDR3 is 13 residues long. Per the germline V gene, CDR1 is LNHDA and CDR2 is SQIVND (reference sequence). CDR3 DNA sequence: TGTGCCAGTAGCTCAGGGTACACCGGGGAGCTGTTTTTT. Its translation is CASSSGYTGELFF.

This sequence joins TRBV4-1 and TRBJ1-6; D gene ambiguous. CDR1 is MGHRA, CDR2 YSYEKL, per germline. V lost 3 bases, J lost 4 bases, and 13 bases lay in between. The CDR3 has 16 residues. Here the CDR3 DNA reads TGCGCCAGCAGCCATGAACCATCTAATTATAATTCACCCCTCCACTTT. As protein: CASSHEPSNYNSPLHF.

V is TRBV5-4 and J is TRBJ2-3, with D unresolved. The V end was cut by 5 bases, the J end by 5 bases, with 12 bases between. The CDR3 covers 13 residues. Germline CDR1 reads SGHNT; CDR2 reads YYREEE (reference sequence). The CDR3 region has the DNA TGTGCCAGCAGTTTACTATCTGGAGATACGCAGTATTTT. Amino acids: CASSLLSGDTQYF. The whole variable domain, filled in from reference TRBV5-4 and TRBJ2-3, reads ETGVTQSPTHLIKTRGQQVTLRCSSQSGHNTVSWYQQALGQGPQFIFQYYREEENGRGNFPPRFSGLQFPNYSSELNVNALELDDSALYLCASSLLSGDTQYFGPGTRLTVL.

The chain couples TRBV19 to TRBJ1-1; 8 positions match TRBD1. The CDR3 contains 15 residues. CDR1 is LNHDA and CDR2 is SQIVND in the germline V gene (reference sequence). With 3 bases clipped from V and 9 bases from J, the junction kept 12 bases outside the gene matches. This chain's CDR3 is CASSMVGQVGSKAFF. In DNA, the CDR3 is TGTGCCAGTAGTATGGTGGGACAGGTGGGTTCGAAAGCTTTCTTT.

This chain links TRBV2 with TRBJ2-1, with TRBD1 as a possible D gene (6 bases). This CDR3 spans 15 amino acids. Germline assignment: CDR1 SNHLY and CDR2 FYNNEI. Trimming removed 6 bases at V and 4 bases at J, with 16 bases between. CDR3 sequence reads: CASSRGQPDYNEQFF. The CDR3 nucleotides are TGTGCCAGCAGCCGCGGACAGCCGGATTACAATGAGCAGTTCTTC.

The rearrangement links TRBV7-9 to TRBJ2-2; D possibly corresponds to TRBD1 (6 bases). The ends were cut back, 5 bases at V and 0 bases at J, with 10 bases in the middle. The CDR3 length is 15 residues. Germline V CDR1 and CDR2: SEHNR, FQNEAQ (reference sequence). The CDR3, as DNA: TGTGCCAGCAGCACCAGGGGTTCGAACACCGGGGAGCTGTTTTTT. Encoded protein: CASSTRGSNTGELFF.

This chain links TRBV5-1 with TRBJ2-3; D is ambiguous. The V gene's germline CDR1 is SGHRS and CDR2 YFSETQ. This CDR3 is 13 amino acids long. V was cut by 2 bases and J by 2 bases, with 6 bases left in between. The CDR3 region is CASSLTFTDTQYF. The CDR3 bases are TGCGCCAGCAGCTTAACTTTCACAGATACGCAGTATTTT.

V is TRBV9 and J is TRBJ1-1, with 11 bases identical to TRBD1. Germline assignment: CDR1 SGDLS and CDR2 YYNGEE. This CDR3 has 16 residues. V dropped 0 bases and J dropped 4; count of bases not matched to a gene: 5. CDR3 DNA: TGTGCCAGCAGCGTAGGGGTTGGGACAGGGGGCACTGAAGCTTTCTTT. This encodes CASSVGVGTGGTEAFF. The full variable domain, its missing parts supplied by reference TRBV9 and TRBJ1-1, is DSGVTQTPKHLITATGQRVTLRCSPRSGDLSVYWYQQSLDQGLQFLIQYYNGEERAKGNILERFSAQQFPDLHSELNLSSLELGDSALYFCASSVGVGTGGTEAFFGQGTRLTVV.

This clone was observed a single time. The rearrangement links TRBV13 to TRBJ2-3; 11 nucleotides match TRBD2. The length of the CDR3 is 16 residues. Germline-derived CDR1 and CDR2 are PRHDT and FYEKMQ (reference sequence). The V and J ends lost 4 bases and 5 bases, in that order; junction bases with no gene match: 8. The CDR3 spells CASSWFSGGAKDTQYF. CDR3 coding DNA: TGTGCCAGCAGCTGGTTTAGCGGGGGGGCCAAAGATACGCAGTATTTT. Filled out from reference TRBV13 and TRBJ2-3, the complete variable domain reads AAGVIQSPRHLIKEKRETATLKCYPIPRHDTVYWYQQGPGQDPQFLISFYEKMQSDKGSIPDRFSAQQFSDYHSELNMSSLELGDSALYFCASSWFSGGAKDTQYFGPGTRLTVL.

The V and J genes are TRBV19 and TRBJ1-1, with D hard to call. Trimming stripped 6 bases from V and 0 bases from J, with 14 bases between. This CDR3 has 15 residues. The V gene's germline CDR1 is LNHDA and CDR2 SQIVND (reference sequence). The CDR3 here is CASRSTEFMNTEAFF. In DNA form, the CDR3 reads TGTGCCAGTAGGTCTACAGAGTTCATGAACACTGAAGCTTTCTTT.

The gene calls are TRBV6-5 and TRBJ1-1, with D perhaps matching TRBD1 (6 bases). Germline V gene data show CDR1 as MNHEY and CDR2 as SVGAGI. CDR3 size: 13 residues. DNA for the CDR3: TGTGGTGGGGGAGGGGACATGAACACTGAAGCTTTCTTT. Its protein product is CGGGGDMNTEAFF.

The rearrangement uses TRBV7-2 and TRBJ2-7; D might be TRBD1 (5 bases). V was clipped by 2 bases and J by 3 bases, with 14 bases between them. The CDR3 spans 15 residues. The V gene's germline CDR1 is SGHTA and CDR2 FQGNSA. The CDR3 region has the DNA TGTGCCAGCAGCTTATCCGGACAAACGGGCTACGAGCAGTACTTC. It encodes CASSLSGQTGYEQYF.

The J gene is TRBJ1-6, the V gene TRBV30; 7 nucleotides match TRBD1. CDR1 and CDR2 from the germline V gene are GTSNPN and SVGIG (reference sequence). V gave up 0 bases and J gave up 10 bases; unmatched junction bases: 12. This CDR3 has 16 amino acids. The CDR3 coding sequence is TGTGCCTGGAGTGTAAGGGGGCTGGGGAGTGGATCACCCCTCCACTTT. Translation: CAWSVRGLGSGSPLHF.

The V call is TRBV6-1, the J call TRBJ1-2; 7 bases line up with TRBD1. Unmatched junction bases numbered 11, after V lost 4 bases and J lost 6 bases. The CDR3 totals 15 residues. The V gene's germline CDR1 is MNHNS and CDR2 SASEGT. For the CDR3, the DNA is TGTGCCAGCAGTGCAGGGGACAGTATCTCCGATGGCTACACCTTC. Translating it yields CASSAGDSISDGYTF.

In this sample, this clone turned up a few times. The V and J genes are TRBV14 and TRBJ2-7; 9 positions match TRBD1. The CDR3 loop spans 16 amino acids. V gave up 2 bases and J gave up 2 bases; unmatched junction bases: 7. The germline V gene has CDR1 SGHDN and CDR2 FVKESK. The chain's CDR3 is CASSQFPGQGAYEQYF. CDR3 DNA: TGTGCCAGCAGCCAATTTCCGGGACAGGGAGCCTACGAGCAGTACTTC.

This rearrangement joins TRBV27 to TRBJ2-7, with 10 bases aligning to TRBD1. This CDR3 has 15 residues. Trimming at V came to 5 bases and at J to 2 bases, leaving 6 bases not matched to a gene. Germline values: CDR1 MNHEY, CDR2 SMNVEV (reference sequence). The CDR3 reads CASSNPGQGTYEQYF. CDR3 DNA: TGTGCCAGCAGTAACCCGGGACAGGGGACCTACGAGCAGTACTTC.

This chain joins TRBV2 and TRBJ1-1, with D unclear. This CDR3 has 14 amino acids. Germline V CDR1 and CDR2: SNHLY, FYNNEI. V was cut by 4 bases and J by 0 bases, with 9 bases left in between. The CDR3, as DNA: TGTGCCAGCAGTGTTGTGGGCTTGAACACTGAAGCTTTCTTT. Translated, it gives CASSVVGLNTEAFF.

This clone appeared once. The chain carries TRBV7-6 and TRBJ1-2, with 9 nucleotides matching TRBD1. The CDR3 has 15 amino acids. V dropped 5 bases and J dropped 5; count of bases not matched to a gene: 9. Germline lookup yields CDR1 SGHVS and CDR2 FNYEAQ. CDR3 residues: CASSTRQGVRYGYTF. Written as DNA, the CDR3 is TGTGCCAGCAGCACCAGACAGGGGGTTCGGTATGGCTACACCTTC.

The chain combines TRBV29-1 with TRBJ2-7, with D perhaps TRBD1 (7 bases). CDR3 length: 13 residues. Trimming removed 6 bases from V and 2 bases from J, with 14 bases in between. From germline, CDR1 is SQVTM and CDR2 ANQGSEA. CDR3 in amino acids: CSVRDSLTYEQYF. CDR3 in DNA: TGCAGCGTGCGGGACAGTCTAACCTACGAGCAGTACTTC.

This chain uses TRBV7-9 with TRBJ2-5, with unresolved D. Germline V gene lookup returns CDR1 SEHNR and CDR2 FQNEAQ (reference sequence). V was cut by 2 bases and J by 13 bases, with 11 bases left in between. The CDR3 runs to 11 residues. The CDR3 nucleotides read TGTGCCAGCAGCTTACAGGATCTGGGGTACTTC. It is translated as CASSLQDLGYF.

The chain carries TRBV10-3 and TRBJ2-7; 10 bases fit TRBD1. There are 14 residues in the CDR3. Looked up from germline, CDR1 is ENHRY and CDR2 is SYGVKD. J gave up 5 bases and V 2 bases, and 3 bases lay outside the gene matches. The CDR3 DNA reads TGTGCCATCAGTGAGCCCGACAGGGGGCACGAGCAGTACTTC. The encoded protein is CAISEPDRGHEQYF.